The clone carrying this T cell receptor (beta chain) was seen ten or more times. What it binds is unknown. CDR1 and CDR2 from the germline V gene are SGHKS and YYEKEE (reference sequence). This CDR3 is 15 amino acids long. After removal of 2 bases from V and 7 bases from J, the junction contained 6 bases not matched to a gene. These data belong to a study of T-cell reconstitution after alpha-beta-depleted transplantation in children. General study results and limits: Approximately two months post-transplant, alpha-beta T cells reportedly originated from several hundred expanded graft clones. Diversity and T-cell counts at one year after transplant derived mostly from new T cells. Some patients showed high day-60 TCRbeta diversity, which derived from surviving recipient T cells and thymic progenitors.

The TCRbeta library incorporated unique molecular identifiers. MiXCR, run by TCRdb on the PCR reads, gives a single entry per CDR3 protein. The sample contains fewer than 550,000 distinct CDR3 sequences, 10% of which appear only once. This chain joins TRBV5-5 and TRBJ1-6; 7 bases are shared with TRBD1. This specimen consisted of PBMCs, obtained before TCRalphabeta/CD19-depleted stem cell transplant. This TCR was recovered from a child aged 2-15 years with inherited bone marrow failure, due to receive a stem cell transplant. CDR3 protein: CASSFREGANSPLHF. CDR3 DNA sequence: TGTGCCAGCAGCTTTAGGGAGGGGGCGAATTCACCCCTCCACTTT.